The 31 T cell receptor beta chains below were found in one sample sequenced in a study of beta chain features in type 1 diabetes. cDNA synthesis used the whole RNA isolate, giving expressed TCRB sequences. Assay: immunoSEQ multiplex PCR; the TCRdb copy retains only in-frame clones and omits some. The sample lists about 360,000 clones, over 9.5% occurring once. Input material: naive CD4+ T cells from blood. Every receptor here comes from a man aged 18 to 29 in good health.

CDR3 region: CASSERDSPAYNEQFF. DNA for the CDR3: TGTGCCAGCTCAGAAAGGGACTCCCCCGCCTACAATGAGCAGTTCTTC. V usage is TRBV18 and J usage is TRBJ2-1; possibly TRBD2 for D (6 bases). Germline CDR1 KGHSH, CDR2 LQKENI. Trimming took off 5 bases at V and 2 bases at J, with 16 bases between the two ends. The CDR3 has 16 amino acids.

This clone appeared a few times. The V gene is TRBV4-1, the J gene TRBJ2-1; the match to TRBD1 covers 9 bases. CDR3 length: 17 amino acids. Per the germline V gene, CDR1 is MGHRA and CDR2 is YSYEKL. V lost 1 base to trimming and J lost 3 bases; unmatched junction nucleotides: 7. The CDR3 region is CASSQAEDRGNYNEQFF. For the CDR3, the DNA is TGCGCCAGCAGCCAAGCGGAGGACAGGGGTAACTACAATGAGCAGTTCTTC.

The V call is TRBV5-6, the J call TRBJ1-1, with D hard to call. Germline V gene sequence: CDR1 SGHDT, CDR2 YYEEEE. The V and J ends lost 0 bases and 10 bases respectively, with 13 bases between them. The CDR3 is 13 amino acids. CDR3 sequence reads: CASSLDVGETAFF. The CDR3 DNA sequence: TGTGCCAGCAGCTTGGACGTCGGGGAAACAGCTTTCTTT.

The chain joins TRBV21-1 to TRBJ2-1; TRBD2 is taken as the D call from the table, unchecked against the DNA. TRBV21-1 is a pseudogene segment. This CDR3 is built from 17 residues. In nucleotides, the CDR3 is TGTGCCAGCAGCAACCTGGAGGCCCTTTACTCCTACAATGAGCAGTTCTTC. Amino acid sequence: CASSNLEALYSYNEQFF.

This CDR3 reads CAWSVPYSGANVLTF. The CDR3 DNA reads as TGTGCCTGGAGTGTACCCTACTCTGGGGCCAACGTCCTGACTTTC. The chain combines TRBV30 with TRBJ2-6; D gene ambiguous. CDR3 length: 15 residues. CDR1 and CDR2 (germline): GTSNPN, SVGIG (reference sequence). V lost 0 bases and J lost 0, with 6 bases in between.

V and J are TRBV11-2 and TRBJ2-7; D might be TRBD2 (5 bases). In germline, CDR1 is SGHAT, CDR2 FQNNGV. V was pared by 0 bases and J by 0 bases, with 15 bases between. This CDR3 region has 17 residues. CDR3 amino acids: CASSLERGRWSSYEQYF. DNA of the CDR3: TGTGCCAGCAGCTTAGAGAGAGGGCGGTGGAGCTCCTACGAGCAGTACTTC.

V gene TRBV14 combines with J gene TRBJ2-2; TRBD1 agrees at 7 bases. The CDR3 consists of 15 residues. V shed 2 bases, J shed 4 bases, and the junction held 4 bases outside the gene matches. Germline CDR1 and CDR2: SGHDN and FVKESK. The CDR3 DNA reads TGTGCCAGCAGCCAAATAGCAGGGGGCACCGGGGAGCTGTTTTTT. It encodes CASSQIAGGTGELFF.

Only a few counts were recorded for this clone. The rearrangement links TRBV7-2 to TRBJ2-5, with D uncertain. V lost 9 bases and J 5 bases, leaving 13 bases between the germline ends. Germline CDR1 and CDR2: SGHTA and FQGNSA. This CDR3 has 12 amino acids. CDR3 bases: TGTGCCAGTATCGGGTTTTCGGAGACCCAGTACTTC. Translation: CASIGFSETQYF.

The DNA for the CDR3 is TGTGCCAGCAGCAAGGGGGACCACCAAGAGACCCAGTACTTC. Encoded protein: CASSKGDHQETQYF. The rearrangement links TRBV9 to TRBJ2-5; weak D call: TRBD1 (6 bases). The germline gives CDR1 SGDLS, CDR2 YYNGEE. V was trimmed by 4 bases and J by 0 bases, leaving 10 bases between them. The CDR3 contains 14 residues.

The rearrangement uses TRBV5-6 and TRBJ1-6, with 9 bases aligning to TRBD1. CDR1 and CDR2 (germline): SGHDT, YYEEEE. The V segment lost 4 bases and the J segment 5 bases; nucleotides outside the gene matches: 4. This CDR3 spans 15 amino acids. The CDR3 bases are TGTGCCAGCAGCCCCCGGACAGGGGATAATTCACCCCTCCACTTT. Residues: CASSPRTGDNSPLHF.

This clone was observed a handful of times. This chain joins TRBV18 and TRBJ1-4; 7 bases match TRBD1. With V trimmed by 3 bases and J by 3 bases, 1 base remained unmatched. The CDR3 loop spans 14 amino acids. CDR1 and CDR2 from the germline V gene are KGHSH and LQKENI. The CDR3 region has the DNA TGTGCCAGCTCACCGGGACAGCCTAATGAAAAACTGTTTTTT. As protein: CASSPGQPNEKLFF.

The gene calls are TRBV29-1 and TRBJ1-4, with D hard to call. CDR1 SQVTM and CDR2 ANQGSEA come from the germline V gene. This CDR3 is 13 amino acids long. V was shortened by 5 bases and J by 5 bases, with 12 bases between the two germline ends. As DNA, the CDR3 is TGCAGCGTTTCTTGGGCCCAAAATGAAAAACTGTTTTTT. This gives the protein CSVSWAQNEKLFF.

J is TRBJ2-1 and V is TRBV18; 8 nucleotides agree with TRBD1. Germline CDR1 reads KGHSH; CDR2 reads LQKENI. The CDR3 sequence is 16 residues long. V dropped 3 bases and J dropped 6; count of bases not matched to a gene: 10. DNA for the CDR3: TGTGCCAGCTCACCGCCGGACAGGGAGCCTCTCAATGAGCAGTTCTTC. Its translation is CASSPPDREPLNEQFF.

This clone was detected a few times. The chain has TRBV14 and TRBJ2-5; 7 bases are shared with TRBD1. The CDR3 is 13 amino acids. CDR1 and CDR2 from the germline V gene are SGHDN and FVKESK. V lost 6 bases and J lost 5; bases outside the gene matches: 6. CDR3 residues: CASSRNRGETQYF. The CDR3 DNA sequence: TGTGCCAGCAGTCGAAACAGGGGTGAGACCCAGTACTTC.

J is TRBJ2-7 and V is TRBV28; D unclear. The CDR3 is 15 amino acids. Germline lookup yields CDR1 MDHEN and CDR2 SYDVKM. The V and J ends lost 2 bases and 6 bases respectively, with 17 bases between them. For the CDR3, the DNA is TGTGCCAGCAGTTTACCGTCACCCTATGAGGTCGAGCAGTACTTC. Translated, it gives CASSLPSPYEVEQYF. Filled out from reference TRBV28 and TRBJ2-7, the complete variable domain reads DVKVTQSSRYLVKRTGEKVFLECVQDMDHENMFWYRQDPGLGLRLIYFSYDVKMKEKGDIPEGYSVSREKKERFSLILESASTNQTSMYLCASSLPSPYEVEQYFGPGTRLTVT.

This clone has just a few counts. The rearrangement uses TRBV2 and TRBJ2-1; weak D call: TRBD2 (5 bases). This CDR3 region has 15 residues. Germline CDR1 SNHLY, CDR2 FYNNEI. V gave up 3 bases and J gave up 0 bases, with 9 bases separating them. This CDR3 is CASSDPSNSYNEQFF. The CDR3 DNA sequence: TGTGCCAGCAGTGACCCTAGCAACTCCTACAATGAGCAGTTCTTC.

The genes are TRBV5-4 and TRBJ1-1; 8 nucleotides line up with TRBD1. V lost 0 bases to trimming and J lost 1 base; unmatched junction nucleotides: 5. Germline V gene lookup returns CDR1 SGHNT and CDR2 YYREEE (reference sequence). The CDR3 is 16 residues long. In DNA, the CDR3 is TGTGCCAGCAGCTTGGGACAGGGGCCGGGGAACACTGAAGCTTTCTTT. Translation: CASSLGQGPGNTEAFF.

V usage is TRBV6-6 and J usage is TRBJ2-7, with 9 bases that match TRBD1. With V trimmed by 6 bases and J by 7 bases, 13 bases remained unmatched. Germline-derived CDR1 and CDR2 are MNHNY and SVGAGI (reference sequence). The CDR3 has 15 residues. The CDR3 region has the DNA TGTGCCAGCAGGCCCGGGACAGGGTCGTTCGAGGAGCAGTACTTC. It is translated as CASRPGTGSFEEQYF.

The rearrangement joins TRBV7-2 to TRBJ2-3; 7 nucleotides match TRBD2. Germline V lookup: CDR1 SGHTA, CDR2 FQGNSA. Trimming at V came to 0 bases and at J to 1 base, leaving 10 bases not matched to a gene. The length of the CDR3 is 18 residues. Here the CDR3 reads CASSLAKWRGTRTDTQYF. CDR3 coding DNA: TGTGCCAGCAGCTTAGCGAAGTGGCGGGGGACCCGCACAGATACGCAGTATTTT.

The V call is TRBV27, the J call TRBJ2-3; D is uncertain. The ends were cut back, 3 bases at V and 3 bases at J, with 7 bases in the middle. CDR3 length: 13 amino acids. The germline V gene has CDR1 MNHEY and CDR2 SMNVEV (reference sequence). Here the CDR3 reads CASSFRLTDTQYF. The DNA for the CDR3 is TGTGCCAGCAGTTTTCGGTTGACAGATACGCAGTATTTT.

The chain uses TRBV5-4 and TRBJ2-3; 8 bases match TRBD1. CDR1 is SGHNT, CDR2 YYREEE, per germline (reference sequence). V was clipped by 1 base and J by 6 bases; unmatched bases: 7. CDR3 length: 15 amino acids. This CDR3 is CASSLTGRQGDTQYF. CDR3 DNA sequence: TGTGCCAGCAGCTTGACGGGACGACAGGGGGATACGCAGTATTTT.

The CDR3 here is CASSNQAGWFDEQFF. CDR3 nucleotides: TGTGCCAGCAGCAATCAAGCGGGGTGGTTCGATGAGCAGTTCTTC. J is TRBJ2-1 and V is TRBV7-9; TRBD2 agrees at 7 bases. Trimming at V came to 5 bases and at J to 8 bases, leaving 12 bases not matched to a gene. Germline loops: CDR1 SEHNR, CDR2 FQNEAQ (reference sequence). This CDR3 comprises 15 residues.

The rearrangement joins TRBV9 to TRBJ2-3; perhaps TRBD2 as D (6 bases). This CDR3 is 16 amino acids long. Germline CDR1 and CDR2: SGDLS and YYNGEE. Trimming took 4 bases from V and 2 from J, leaving 17 bases between them. The CDR3 DNA reads as TGTGCCAGCAGCCCCAATAGACTAGGTTCCACAGATACGCAGTATTTT. Amino acid sequence: CASSPNRLGSTDTQYF.

This clone came up a few times. The CDR3 nucleotides read TGTGCCAGCAGTTTTCGGACTAGGGAGACCCAGTACTTC. Translating it yields CASSFRTRETQYF. The gene calls are TRBV28 and TRBJ2-5, with TRBD2 matching 7 bases. From germline, CDR1 is MDHEN and CDR2 SYDVKM. The V gene end was trimmed by 3 bases and the J gene end by 5 bases; junction bases not matched to a gene: 3. The CDR3 has 13 amino acids.

This chain links TRBV6-5 with TRBJ1-1; TRBD1 agrees at 8 bases. The germline gives CDR1 MNHEY, CDR2 SVGAGI. V gave up 5 bases and J gave up 2 bases; unmatched junction bases: 10. CDR3 length equals 16 residues. In nucleotides, the CDR3 is TGTGCCAGCAGTCACTGGACAGGGAGGGCAAACACTGAAGCTTTCTTT. Translation gives CASSHWTGRANTEAFF.

This clone has just a few counts. The V call is TRBV30, the J call TRBJ2-7; the D gene is possibly TRBD2 (6 bases). The CDR3 length is 15 residues. V was pared by 0 bases and J by 2 bases, with 14 bases between. Per the germline V gene, CDR1 is GTSNPN and CDR2 is SVGIG (reference sequence). The CDR3 DNA is TGTGCCTGGAGTGTACGGACTACCAAGACCTACGAGCAGTACTTC. Translation gives CAWSVRTTKTYEQYF.

The rearrangement links TRBV28 to TRBJ2-3; D is possibly TRBD1 (6 bases). This CDR3 contains 13 residues. Germline V gives CDR1 MDHEN, CDR2 SYDVKM. Trimming shortened V by 4 bases and J by 4 bases, and 9 bases separated the two germline ends. The CDR3: CASSSEGADTQYF. DNA for the CDR3: TGTGCCAGCAGTTCAGAGGGGGCAGATACGCAGTATTTT.

This clone was observed a few times. The chain links TRBV7-9 to TRBJ2-3, with D perhaps matching TRBD1 (6 bases). With 3 bases removed from V and 1 base from J, the gap between germline ends came to 17 bases. The germline gives CDR1 SEHNR, CDR2 FQNEAQ (reference sequence). This CDR3 contains 17 residues. This CDR3 is CASSFPRDKQGTDTQYF. DNA for the CDR3: TGTGCCAGCAGCTTCCCTCGGGACAAACAAGGCACAGATACGCAGTATTTT.

This chain joins TRBV5-4 and TRBJ1-1; TRBD1 matches 10 bases. V gave up 0 bases and J gave up 4 bases; unmatched junction bases: 3. Germline V gene lookup returns CDR1 SGHNT and CDR2 YYREEE (reference sequence). The CDR3 length is 15 residues. The CDR3 DNA sequence: TGTGCCAGCAGCTTGGGCGGGACAGGGGTCACTGAAGCTTTCTTT. This gives the protein CASSLGGTGVTEAFF.

This chain joins TRBV18 and TRBJ1-6; a weak D match, TRBD1 (6 bases). In germline, CDR1 is KGHSH, CDR2 LQKENI. The V gene lost 3 bases and the J gene lost 7 bases, with 10 bases spanning the gap. This CDR3 is built from 14 residues. CDR3 nucleotides: TGTGCCAGCTCACCTGGGGACACGAATTCACCCCTCCACTTT. Its translation is CASSPGDTNSPLHF.

This clone was recorded a few times. The chain has TRBV11-2 and TRBJ2-7; 7 nucleotides line up with TRBD2. V was pared by 4 bases and J by 2 bases, with 5 bases of the junction left unmatched. Germline V lookup: CDR1 SGHAT, CDR2 FQNNGV. The CDR3 is 14 amino acids. The CDR3 protein is CASSSVAGPYEQYF. CDR3 DNA: TGTGCCAGCAGCTCGGTAGCGGGCCCCTACGAGCAGTACTTC. Full variable domain (missing parts from reference TRBV11-2 and TRBJ2-7): EAGVAQSPRYKIIEKRQSVAFWCNPISGHATLYWYQQILGQGPKLLIQFQNNGVVDDSQLPKDRFSAERLKGVDSTLKIQPAKLEDSAVYLCASSSVAGPYEQYFGPGTRLTVT.